These 32 T cell receptor beta chains came from one sample sequenced in a study of T cells in Graves' hyperthyroidism and ophthalmopathy (dated by TCRdb to between 2018 and 2021). The method was multiplex PCR. TCRdb lists the instrument as Illumina HiSeq 2000. The TCR beta CDR3 regions were amplified from the RNA transcripts. A first-round RT-PCR of the TCR CDR3 used the HTBI primer set with the Qiagen OneStep RT-PCR kit. TCRdb took the public reads, trimmed them with fastp at Q25, ran MiXCR for clone calling and kept in-frame beta chains. Each CDR3 protein appears once, grouped with its most common genes and DNA. In this sample the table shows 600,000 or so distinct CDR3 sequences, about 16% of which occur a single time. The ten largest clones capture less than 4.5% of the sample. The sequencing input was blood. These TCRs come from a woman aged 25 to 45 with Graves' hyperthyroidism.

The V and J genes are TRBV12-3 or TRBV12-4 and TRBJ2-1; D is undetermined. V lost 6 bases and J 5 bases, leaving 8 bases between the germline ends. The CDR3 is 12 amino acids. The DNA for the CDR3 is TGTGCCAGCAGCCCGATACACAATGAGCAGTTCTTC. Encoded protein: CASSPIHNEQFF.

This clonotype was seen repeatedly, ten times or more. The chain uses TRBV28 and TRBJ1-3; tentatively, D is TRBD1 (5 bases). V was pared by 6 bases and J by 15 bases, with 18 bases between. From germline, CDR1 is MDHEN and CDR2 SYDVKM. This CDR3 region has 12 residues. The CDR3 loop is CASSIAGAGGYF. The CDR3, as DNA: TGTGCCAGCAGCATAGCCGGGGCCGGTGGATATTTT. Looking up the rest from reference TRBV28 and TRBJ1-3 gives the full variable domain: DVKVTQSSRYLVKRTGEKVFLECVQDMDHENMFWYRQDPGLGLRLIYFSYDVKMKEKGDIPEGYSVSREKKERFSLILESASTNQTSMYLCASSIAGAGGYFGEGSWLTVV.

This clonotype was observed at least ten times. The chain joins TRBV30 to TRBJ2-5; 13 bases map to TRBD2. In germline, CDR1 is GTSNPN, CDR2 SVGIG (reference sequence). The CDR3 loop spans 14 amino acids. The V segment lost 6 bases and the J segment 5 bases; nucleotides outside the gene matches: 6. CDR3 in amino acids: CACWTSGSGETQYF. The CDR3 DNA follows: TGTGCCTGCTGGACTAGCGGGAGTGGGGAGACCCAGTACTTC.

V gene TRBV5-4 combines with J gene TRBJ2-1, with 7 bases identical to TRBD1. The CDR3 is 15 residues long. After removal of 3 bases from V and 4 bases from J, the junction contained 7 bases not matched to a gene. Germline-derived CDR1 and CDR2 are SGHNT and YYREEE (reference sequence). This CDR3 reads CASSSTGDFYNEQFF. CDR3 in DNA: TGTGCCAGCAGCTCCACAGGGGATTTTTACAATGAGCAGTTCTTC.

The chain employs TRBV27 and TRBJ1-2; D may be TRBD1 (5 bases). V shed 0 bases and J shed 4 bases, with 12 bases lying between them. CDR1 and CDR2 (germline): MNHEY, SMNVEV (reference sequence). The CDR3 runs 15 residues. CDR3 in amino acids: CASSLSRTGLYGYTF. In DNA, the CDR3 is TGTGCCAGCAGTTTATCGCGAACAGGTCTCTATGGCTACACCTTC.

With respect to this clonotype: A much more abundant neighbour one base away suggests this may be a read error. The gene calls are TRBV7-2 and TRBJ2-7, with TRBD2 identical over 8 bases. The CDR3 runs 16 residues. Germline CDR1 is SGHTA and CDR2 is FQGNSA. This chain's CDR3 is CASSPNLSGSSYEHYF. The CDR3 nucleotides are TGTGCCAGCAGCCCGAACCTAAGCGGGAGCTCCTACGAGCACTACTTC.

Note on this clonotype: A read error is possible here, since a much larger clone lies one base away. This CDR3 reads CASSLGLGASEETQYF. CDR3 DNA: TGTGCCAGCAGCTTGGGGCTTGGGGCTAGCGAAGAGACCCAGTACTTC. The chain combines TRBV11-3 with TRBJ2-5; a possible D gene is TRBD2 (6 bases). The CDR3 extends over 16 amino acids. Germline CDR1 and CDR2: SGHNT and YENEEA. V gave up 3 bases and J gave up 3 bases, with 17 bases separating them.

This clonotype was counted at least ten times. The chain links TRBV29-1 to TRBJ2-1; unclear D gene. Germline V gene sequence: CDR1 SQVTM, CDR2 ANQGSEA. V was pared by 4 bases and J by 1 base, with 8 bases between. The length of the CDR3 is 13 residues. CDR3 region: CSVVGGSYNEQFF. The DNA of the CDR3 is TGCAGCGTTGTGGGCGGATCCTACAATGAGCAGTTCTTC.

This clonotype was picked up many times. V is TRBV27 and J is TRBJ2-1, with 10 bases aligning to TRBD2. Trimming cost V 4 bases and J 14 bases; bases outside gene matches: 14. CDR1 is MNHEY and CDR2 is SMNVEV in the germline V gene (reference sequence). This CDR3 has 15 residues. The CDR3 region has the DNA TGTGCCAGCAGTTCGTCTAGCGGGGGTGTCCGACGGGAGTTCTTC. It translates to CASSSSSGGVRREFF.

The V gene is TRBV3-1, the J gene TRBJ1-1; D is unclear. CDR3 size: 14 residues. Germline assignment: CDR1 LGHDT and CDR2 YNNKEL (reference sequence). The ends were cut back, 0 bases at V and 2 bases at J, with 7 bases in the middle. The CDR3: CASSQDERNTEAFF. As DNA, the CDR3 is TGTGCCAGCAGCCAAGACGAGCGTAACACTGAAGCTTTCTTT.

The table lists this clonotype with a few counts. CDR3 amino acids: CASSEGGNNSPLHF. DNA of the CDR3: TGTGCCAGCAGTGAGGGTGGGAATAATTCACCCCTCCACTTT. The V call is TRBV25-1, the J call TRBJ1-6; D is uncertain. V was cut by 3 bases and J by 5 bases, with 8 bases left in between. Germline assignment: CDR1 MGHDK and CDR2 SYGVNS. This CDR3 spans 14 amino acids.

This chain links TRBV24-1 with TRBJ1-2; D is unclear. Germline lookup yields CDR1 KGHDR and CDR2 SFDVKD. This CDR3 has 14 amino acids. V was trimmed by 1 base and J by 4 bases, leaving 9 bases between them. In DNA form, the CDR3 reads TGTGCCACCAGTGATTTCCCTGACGGCTATGGCTACACCTTC. Its translation is CATSDFPDGYGYTF.

The rearrangement joins TRBV7-9 to TRBJ2-3, with 9 bases aligning to TRBD2. This CDR3 is 16 amino acids long. The germline V gene encodes CDR1 SEHNR and CDR2 FQNEAQ (reference sequence). Losses at the gene ends were 5 bases for V and 5 bases for J; bases not matched to a gene: 11. The DNA of the CDR3 is TGTGCCAGCAGCGTCCTTGGGCTAGCGGGACTAGATACGCAGTATTTT. Protein: CASSVLGLAGLDTQYF. The variable domain in full, completed from reference TRBV7-9 and TRBJ2-3, reads DTGVSQNPRHKITKRGQNVTFRCDPISEHNRLYWYRQTLGQGPEFLTYFQNEAQLEKSRLLSDRFSAERPKGSFSTLEIQRTEQGDSAMYLCASSVLGLAGLDTQYFGPGTRLTVL.

This clonotype was recorded a few times. The rearrangement uses TRBV29-1 and TRBJ2-3; 10 nucleotides line up with TRBD2. The CDR3 is made up of 14 amino acids. CDR1 is SQVTM and CDR2 is ANQGSEA in the germline V gene. Trimming took 5 bases from V and 6 from J; bases not matched to a gene: 8. The CDR3 spells CSVKGLAGVDTQYF. The CDR3, as DNA: TGCAGCGTTAAAGGCCTAGCGGGAGTTGATACGCAGTATTTT.

This clonotype was seen at least ten times. The chain uses TRBV6-2 or TRBV6-3 and TRBJ2-1; D gene uncertain. The length of the CDR3 is 13 residues. Germline loops: CDR1 MNHEY, CDR2 SVGEGT. The germline V and J ends were trimmed by 1 base and 7 bases, with 8 bases remaining between them. Here the CDR3 reads CASSYYRANEQFF. Written as DNA, the CDR3 is TGTGCCAGCAGTTACTATAGAGCGAATGAGCAGTTCTTC.

Many counts were recorded for this clonotype. V is TRBV2 and J is TRBJ2-7, with 10 bases matching TRBD1. Germline-derived CDR1 and CDR2 are SNHLY and FYNNEI. The CDR3 runs to 13 residues. V lost 6 bases to trimming and J lost 6 bases; unmatched junction nucleotides: 5. The CDR3 DNA follows: TGTGCCAGCAGGAGACAGGGGGCCAGCGAGCAGTACTTC. Translated: CASRRQGASEQYF.

There are a few counts of this clonotype. This chain uses TRBV10-3 with TRBJ2-6, with a possible D match to TRBD1 (5 bases). CDR1 and CDR2 (germline): ENHRY, SYGVKD. CDR3 length equals 16 residues. V gave up 4 bases and J gave up 0 bases, with 10 bases separating them. CDR3 amino acids: CAISGGGYSGANVLTF. CDR3 DNA: TGTGCCATCAGTGGGGGCGGCTACTCTGGGGCCAACGTCCTGACTTTC.

This clonotype was seen many times. The gene calls are TRBV12-3 or TRBV12-4 and TRBJ2-3; a weak D match, TRBD1 (6 bases). The CDR3 has 14 amino acids. V shed 1 base and J shed 2 bases, with 7 bases lying between them. As DNA, the CDR3 is TGTGCCAGCAGTTTAGGGGGGCCCACAGATACGCAGTATTTT. Its translation is CASSLGGPTDTQYF.

This clonotype was observed at least ten times. The V and J genes are TRBV20-1 and TRBJ2-7; a possible D gene is TRBD2 (6 bases). Germline lookup yields CDR1 DFQATT and CDR2 SNEGSKA (reference sequence). Deletions cut 6 bases from V and 0 bases from J, with 15 bases between. CDR3 length: 14 amino acids. The CDR3 DNA follows: TGCAGTGCGGGTGGGGGAGGTGACTCCTACGAGCAGTACTTC. This translates into CSAGGGGDSYEQYF.

CDR3 residues: CASSFRMNEKLFF. CDR3 sequence (DNA): TGTGCCAGCAGTTTTCGGATGAATGAAAAACTGTTTTTT. The V and J genes are TRBV12-3 or TRBV12-4 and TRBJ1-4; D is undetermined. V dropped 3 bases and J dropped 5 bases, with 7 bases sitting between them. The CDR3 contains 13 residues.

J is TRBJ1-2 and V is TRBV20-1; D remains ambiguous. Germline-derived CDR1 and CDR2 are DFQATT and SNEGSKA (reference sequence). Trimming pared 6 bases from V and 6 bases from J, leaving 14 bases between. The CDR3 is 12 amino acids. The CDR3 DNA reads as TGCAGTGCGATTAAGGGAGAGGATGGCTACACCTTC. It is translated as CSAIKGEDGYTF.

There are many counts of this clonotype. The chain employs TRBV12-3 or TRBV12-4 and TRBJ2-7, with 8 bases fitting TRBD2. CDR3 length equals 14 residues. J lost 2 bases, V lost 7 bases, and 7 bases had no gene match. The CDR3 DNA follows: TGTGCCAGCAACATAGCGGGATCGGCCTACGAGCAGTACTTC. Protein: CASNIAGSAYEQYF.

This chain connects TRBV11-3 to TRBJ1-6; D unresolved. CDR1 and CDR2 (germline): SGHNT, YENEEA. This CDR3 has 14 residues. V gave up 5 bases and J gave up 6 bases, with 11 bases separating them. CDR3 in amino acids: CASSPREGNSPLHF. For the CDR3, the DNA is TGTGCCAGCAGCCCAAGGGAGGGTAATTCACCCCTCCACTTT.

V is TRBV11-2 and J is TRBJ2-7; D perhaps matches TRBD2 (6 bases). Between the trimmed V and J ends, which lost 5 bases and 5 bases, there was a span of 19 bases. Germline V CDR1 and CDR2: SGHAT, FQNNGV. The CDR3 sequence is 15 residues long. Here the CDR3 reads CASSLLGAGRHEQYF. For the CDR3, the DNA is TGTGCCAGCAGCCTCCTAGGGGCAGGGAGGCACGAGCAGTACTTC.

This clonotype was counted a few times. J is TRBJ2-1 and V is TRBV5-4; 12 bases match TRBD2. Trimming removed 5 bases from V and 4 bases from J; junction bases left unmatched: 10. The CDR3 consists of 17 residues. CDR1 SGHNT and CDR2 YYREEE come from the germline V gene (reference sequence). The CDR3 loop is CASSSGLAGYRYNEQFF. DNA of the CDR3: TGTGCCAGCAGTTCAGGACTAGCGGGATATAGATACAATGAGCAGTTCTTC.

This clonotype showed up many times. V and J are TRBV12-3 or TRBV12-4 and TRBJ2-1; D uncertain. This CDR3 is built from 14 residues. V lost 7 bases and J lost 6, with 16 bases in between. The CDR3 coding sequence is TGTGCCAGCACCCTTGGAAGGAGTTCCAATGAGCAGTTCTTC. Translating it yields CASTLGRSSNEQFF.

This clonotype was observed at least ten times. J is TRBJ1-2 and V is TRBV5-6; D might be TRBD1 (5 bases). This CDR3 contains 14 residues. Germline values: CDR1 SGHDT, CDR2 YYEEEE. V shed 2 bases and J shed 3 bases, with 11 bases lying between them. The CDR3 sequence is CASSLGRGYYGYTF. As DNA, the CDR3 is TGTGCCAGCAGCTTAGGTCGGGGGTACTATGGCTACACCTTC.

This chain connects TRBV29-1 to TRBJ2-7, with TRBD2 as a possible D gene (6 bases). The V end lost 6 bases, the J end lost 2 bases, and 8 bases lay between the germline ends. CDR3 length: 11 residues. The V gene's germline CDR1 is SQVTM and CDR2 ANQGSEA. The CDR3, as DNA: TGCAGCGTACCGGGAGCCTACGAGCAGTACTTC. Translated: CSVPGAYEQYF.

With regard to this clonotype: Because it lacks the conserved phenylalanine or tryptophan at the end, this CDR3 is likely a read error. The chain combines TRBV5-4 with TRBJ2-1; weak D call: TRBD1 (5 bases). Germline V gene sequence: CDR1 SGHNT, CDR2 YYREEE (reference sequence). This CDR3 is 15 amino acids long. V lost 5 bases and J 1 base, leaving 13 bases between the germline ends. The CDR3 reads CASRPPTGSYNEQFS. The CDR3 DNA reads TGTGCCAGCAGACCACCTACAGGTTCCTACAATGAGCAGTTCTCC.

This clonotype came up many times. Relative to the germline gene, one junction end is altered; a read error may explain this. The V and J genes are TRBV19 and TRBJ2-1, with D maybe TRBD1 (5 bases). This CDR3 comprises 15 residues. Germline V gene data show CDR1 as LNHDA and CDR2 as SQIVND (reference sequence). Here the CDR3 reads CASSRQGSSYNEQFF. In DNA, the CDR3 is TGCGCCAGCAGTCGTCAGGGAAGCTCCTACAATGAGCAGTTCTTC.

There are many counts of this clonotype. The V call is TRBV7-9, the J call TRBJ2-1, with 11 nucleotides matching TRBD2. Germline trimming cut 3 bases from V and 6 bases from J; bases unmatched to any gene: 4. This CDR3 is 15 amino acids long. CDR1 and CDR2 from the germline V gene are SEHNR and FQNEAQ (reference sequence). CDR3 sequence (DNA): TGTGCCAGCAGCTTTTGGACTAGCGGGCCCAATGAGCAGTTCTTC. Translating it yields CASSFWTSGPNEQFF.

This clonotype was seen ten or more times. V and J are TRBV7-9 and TRBJ2-7, with 9 bases aligning to TRBD2. CDR3 length: 15 residues. Germline assignment: CDR1 SEHNR and CDR2 FQNEAQ (reference sequence). The junction had 8 bases not matched to a gene; V was cut back by 5 bases and J by 3 bases. This CDR3 is CASSPSGASVYEQYF. For the CDR3, the DNA is TGTGCCAGCAGCCCTAGCGGGGCATCTGTCTACGAGCAGTACTTC.